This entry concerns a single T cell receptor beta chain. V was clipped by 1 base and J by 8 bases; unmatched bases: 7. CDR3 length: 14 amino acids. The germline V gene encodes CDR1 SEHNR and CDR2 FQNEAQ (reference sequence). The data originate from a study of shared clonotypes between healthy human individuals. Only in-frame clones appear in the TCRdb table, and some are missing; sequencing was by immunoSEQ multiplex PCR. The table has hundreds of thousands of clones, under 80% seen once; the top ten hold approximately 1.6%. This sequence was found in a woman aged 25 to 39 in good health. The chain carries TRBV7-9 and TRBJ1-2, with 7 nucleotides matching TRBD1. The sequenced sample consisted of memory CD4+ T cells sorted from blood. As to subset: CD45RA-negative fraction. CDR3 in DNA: TGTGCCAGCAGCTTAGGACAGGGATTTTACGGCTACACCTTC. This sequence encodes CASSLGQGFYGYTF.